This T cell receptor (beta chain) was obtained from a study of blood T cell repertoires in COVID-19. For the study at large: The study drew acute and convalescent COVID-19 samples from the United States, Italy and Spain. Sample material is recorded as cDNA or gDNA derived from T cells, B-cell-depleted T cells, or PBMCs.

The CDR3 consists of 12 residues. The ends were cut back, 7 bases at V and 1 base at J, with 10 bases in the middle. Germline V gives CDR1 SQVTM, CDR2 ANQGSEA. Study processing details: Amplification of reference gene primers provided the estimated nucleated cell counts. Profiling relied on immunoSEQ multiplex PCR, and the TCRdb table lists in-frame clones only, not all of them. V, J and clone size reflect that table, while D and trimming were determined from the DNA. The sample contains 220,000 or so clones, 82% of which appear only once. The rearrangement links TRBV29-1 to TRBJ2-5; D is perhaps TRBD2 (5 bases). This clonotype was obtained from an elderly woman with acute or convalescent COVID-19. Sequences were obtained from peripheral blood. CDR3 sequence: CSGRGSQETQYF. Written as DNA, the CDR3 is TGCAGCGGGAGAGGGAGCCAAGAGACCCAGTACTTC.